A selection of T cell receptor beta chains follows, all from one sample in a study of Graves' ophthalmopathy and Graves' hyperthyroidism. TCRdb redid the calling of the multiplex PCR reads with MiXCR, one entry per CDR3 protein. Counted here are about 600,000 distinct CDR3 sequences, roughly 39% occurring once; the ten biggest clones make up 4% to 5%. Input material: peripheral blood or thyroid tissue (not recorded which). All receptors derive from an adult man with Graves' hyperthyroidism. CDR3s include the opening cysteine and the closing phenylalanine or tryptophan. A D gene is named only where the DNA matches it firmly. Size tells how often a clone was seen (once, few, many) or the class of an expanded clone, and some rows leave it out.

d_call,v_call,j_call,clone_size,cdr3_aa,cdr3_nt
NA,TRBV7-3,TRBJ2-5,NA,CASSFWGEQETQYF,TGTGCCAGCAGCTTCTGGGGCGAACAAGAGACCCAGTACTTC
NA,TRBV6-5,TRBJ1-1,few,CASSYVRTGNTEAFF,TGTGCCAGCAGTTACGTCCGGACGGGGAACACTGAAGCTTTCTTT
NA,TRBV10-3,TRBJ1-2,NA,CAISESGGRGSGYTF,TGTGCCATCAGTGAGTCGGGAGGCAGGGGCTCTGGCTACACCTTC
NA,TRBV29-1,TRBJ2-1,NA,CSVEGRSYNEQFF,TGCAGCGTTGAAGGAAGGTCCTACAATGAGCAGTTCTTC
TRBD1,TRBV6-1,TRBJ1-6,many,CASSEGGQGNSPLHF,TGTGCCAGCAGTGAGGGTGGACAGGGGAATTCACCCCTCCACTTT
TRBD1,TRBV10-3,TRBJ2-7,NA,CAISRDRGLYEQYF,TGTGCCATCAGCAGAGACAGGGGGCTTTACGAGCAGTACTTC
TRBD1,TRBV6-6,TRBJ1-1,few,CASSKDRGGTEAFF,TGTGCCAGCAGCAAAGACAGGGGGGGAACTGAAGCTTTCTTT
TRBD1,TRBV7-6,TRBJ2-5,NA,CASSLSGTGGRVEETQYF,TGTGCCAGCAGCTTATCTGGGACAGGGGGGCGTGTAGAAGAGACCCAGTACTTC
NA,TRBV7-6,TRBJ2-5,NA,CAGSLVGVGTETQYF,TGTGCCGGCAGCTTAGTTGGTGTCGGGACAGAGACCCAGTACTTC
NA,TRBV7-2,TRBJ2-3,few,CANQGEGTDTQYF,TGTGCCAACCAGGGGGAGGGCACAGATACGCAGTATTTT
NA,TRBV28,TRBJ1-2,many,CASSKDRYYGYTF,TGTGCCAGCAGCAAGGACCGGTACTATGGCTACACCTTC
NA,TRBV20-1,TRBJ2-3,few,CSAKLTGTSTDTQYF,TGCAGTGCTAAATTGACAGGAACTAGCACAGATACGCAGTATTTT
TRBD1,TRBV3-1,TRBJ1-1,NA,CASSPGTGENTEAFF,TGTGCCAGCAGCCCTGGGACAGGAGAGAACACTGAAGCTTTCTTT
TRBD1,TRBV7-9,TRBJ2-7,few,CASSPFRGQGGEQYF,TGTGCCAGCAGCCCCTTCCGGGGACAGGGAGGCGAGCAGTACTTC
TRBD2,TRBV12-3/TRBV12-4,TRBJ2-5,NA,CASSFSLAGGPQETQYF,TGTGCCAGCAGTTTTTCCCTAGCGGGAGGTCCCCAAGAGACCCAGTACTTC
NA,TRBV24-1,TRBJ2-5,NA,CATSSTSGTGETQYF,TGTGCCACCAGCTCCACCTCAGGGACCGGGGAGACCCAGTACTTC